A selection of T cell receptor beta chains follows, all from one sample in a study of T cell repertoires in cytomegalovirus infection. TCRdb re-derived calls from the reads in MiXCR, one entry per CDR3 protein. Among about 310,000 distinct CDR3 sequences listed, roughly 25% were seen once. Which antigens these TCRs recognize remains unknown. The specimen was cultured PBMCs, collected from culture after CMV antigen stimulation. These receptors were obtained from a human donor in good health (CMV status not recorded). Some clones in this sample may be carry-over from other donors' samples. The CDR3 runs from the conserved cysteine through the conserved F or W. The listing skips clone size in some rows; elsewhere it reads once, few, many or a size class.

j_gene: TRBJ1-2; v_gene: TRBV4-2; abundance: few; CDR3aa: CASTLFSLGGKDYGYTF
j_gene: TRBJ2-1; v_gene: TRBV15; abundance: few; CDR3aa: CATSRARSSYNEQFF
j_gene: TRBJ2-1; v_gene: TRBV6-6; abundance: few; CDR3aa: CASSYLQMEGQFF
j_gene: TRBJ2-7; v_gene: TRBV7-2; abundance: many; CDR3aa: CASSSLGLAAYYEQYF
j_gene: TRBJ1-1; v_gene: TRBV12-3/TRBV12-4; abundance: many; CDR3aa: CASSFRVNTEAFF
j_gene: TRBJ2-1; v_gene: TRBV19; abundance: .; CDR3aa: CASSWLTEQFF
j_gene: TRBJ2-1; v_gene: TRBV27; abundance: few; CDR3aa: CASRTILAGESRLGNNEQFF
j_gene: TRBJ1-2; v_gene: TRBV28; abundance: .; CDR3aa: CASRVGTKEGYTF
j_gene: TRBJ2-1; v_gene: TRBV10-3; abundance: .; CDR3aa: CAISESGRPYNEQFF
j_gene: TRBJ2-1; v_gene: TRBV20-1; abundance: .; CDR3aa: CSARPAGEQFF
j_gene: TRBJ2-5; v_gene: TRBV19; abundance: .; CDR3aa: CASSSSGQETQYF
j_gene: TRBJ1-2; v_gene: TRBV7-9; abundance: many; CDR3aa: CASSGVLTDYGYTF
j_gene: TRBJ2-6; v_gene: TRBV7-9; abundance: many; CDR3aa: CASSLTGDRSGANVLTF
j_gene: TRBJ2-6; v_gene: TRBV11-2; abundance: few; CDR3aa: CASSLGGWTVKSGANVLTF
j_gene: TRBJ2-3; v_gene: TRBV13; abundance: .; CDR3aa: CASSLGLISTDTQYF
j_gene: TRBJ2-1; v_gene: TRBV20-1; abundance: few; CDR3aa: CSASPGGASYNEQFF
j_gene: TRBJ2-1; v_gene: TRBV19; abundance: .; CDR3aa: CASSTLSGRALCEQFF
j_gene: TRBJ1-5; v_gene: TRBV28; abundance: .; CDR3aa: CASSLLLDRDSGRQPQHF
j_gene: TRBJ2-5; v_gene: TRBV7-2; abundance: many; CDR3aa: CASRMDQYQETQYF
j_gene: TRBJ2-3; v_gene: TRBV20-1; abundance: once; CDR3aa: CSARAESKITQYF
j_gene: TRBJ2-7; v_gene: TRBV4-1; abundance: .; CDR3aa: CASSQMTGPSSYEQYF
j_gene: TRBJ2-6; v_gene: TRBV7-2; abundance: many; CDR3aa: CASSVRTVSSGANVLTF
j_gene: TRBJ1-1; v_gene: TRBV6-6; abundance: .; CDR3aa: CASSYRGENTEAFF
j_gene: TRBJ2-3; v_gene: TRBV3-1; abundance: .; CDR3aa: CASSQVRGGLAGVTTDTQYF